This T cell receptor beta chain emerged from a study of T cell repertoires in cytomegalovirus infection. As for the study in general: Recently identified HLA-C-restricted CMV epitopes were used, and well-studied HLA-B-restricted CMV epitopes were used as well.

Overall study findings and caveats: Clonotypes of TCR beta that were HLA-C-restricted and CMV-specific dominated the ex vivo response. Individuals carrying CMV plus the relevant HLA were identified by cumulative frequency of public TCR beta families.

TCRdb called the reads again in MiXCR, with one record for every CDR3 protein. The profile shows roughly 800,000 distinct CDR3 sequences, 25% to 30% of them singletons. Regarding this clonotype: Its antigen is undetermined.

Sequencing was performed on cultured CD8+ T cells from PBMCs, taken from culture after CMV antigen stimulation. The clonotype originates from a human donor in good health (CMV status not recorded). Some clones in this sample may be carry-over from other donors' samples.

In DNA form, the CDR3 reads TGTGCCAGCAGCTCAGGGGACTTAGGGGAGACCCAGTACTTC. Translated, it gives CASSSGDLGETQYF. The rearrangement joins TRBV7-2 to TRBJ2-5; D may match TRBD1 or TRBD2 (6 bases each). The length of the CDR3 is 14 residues. Germline-derived CDR1 and CDR2 are SGHTA and FQGNSA. V lost 4 bases and J 5 bases, leaving 14 bases between the germline ends.